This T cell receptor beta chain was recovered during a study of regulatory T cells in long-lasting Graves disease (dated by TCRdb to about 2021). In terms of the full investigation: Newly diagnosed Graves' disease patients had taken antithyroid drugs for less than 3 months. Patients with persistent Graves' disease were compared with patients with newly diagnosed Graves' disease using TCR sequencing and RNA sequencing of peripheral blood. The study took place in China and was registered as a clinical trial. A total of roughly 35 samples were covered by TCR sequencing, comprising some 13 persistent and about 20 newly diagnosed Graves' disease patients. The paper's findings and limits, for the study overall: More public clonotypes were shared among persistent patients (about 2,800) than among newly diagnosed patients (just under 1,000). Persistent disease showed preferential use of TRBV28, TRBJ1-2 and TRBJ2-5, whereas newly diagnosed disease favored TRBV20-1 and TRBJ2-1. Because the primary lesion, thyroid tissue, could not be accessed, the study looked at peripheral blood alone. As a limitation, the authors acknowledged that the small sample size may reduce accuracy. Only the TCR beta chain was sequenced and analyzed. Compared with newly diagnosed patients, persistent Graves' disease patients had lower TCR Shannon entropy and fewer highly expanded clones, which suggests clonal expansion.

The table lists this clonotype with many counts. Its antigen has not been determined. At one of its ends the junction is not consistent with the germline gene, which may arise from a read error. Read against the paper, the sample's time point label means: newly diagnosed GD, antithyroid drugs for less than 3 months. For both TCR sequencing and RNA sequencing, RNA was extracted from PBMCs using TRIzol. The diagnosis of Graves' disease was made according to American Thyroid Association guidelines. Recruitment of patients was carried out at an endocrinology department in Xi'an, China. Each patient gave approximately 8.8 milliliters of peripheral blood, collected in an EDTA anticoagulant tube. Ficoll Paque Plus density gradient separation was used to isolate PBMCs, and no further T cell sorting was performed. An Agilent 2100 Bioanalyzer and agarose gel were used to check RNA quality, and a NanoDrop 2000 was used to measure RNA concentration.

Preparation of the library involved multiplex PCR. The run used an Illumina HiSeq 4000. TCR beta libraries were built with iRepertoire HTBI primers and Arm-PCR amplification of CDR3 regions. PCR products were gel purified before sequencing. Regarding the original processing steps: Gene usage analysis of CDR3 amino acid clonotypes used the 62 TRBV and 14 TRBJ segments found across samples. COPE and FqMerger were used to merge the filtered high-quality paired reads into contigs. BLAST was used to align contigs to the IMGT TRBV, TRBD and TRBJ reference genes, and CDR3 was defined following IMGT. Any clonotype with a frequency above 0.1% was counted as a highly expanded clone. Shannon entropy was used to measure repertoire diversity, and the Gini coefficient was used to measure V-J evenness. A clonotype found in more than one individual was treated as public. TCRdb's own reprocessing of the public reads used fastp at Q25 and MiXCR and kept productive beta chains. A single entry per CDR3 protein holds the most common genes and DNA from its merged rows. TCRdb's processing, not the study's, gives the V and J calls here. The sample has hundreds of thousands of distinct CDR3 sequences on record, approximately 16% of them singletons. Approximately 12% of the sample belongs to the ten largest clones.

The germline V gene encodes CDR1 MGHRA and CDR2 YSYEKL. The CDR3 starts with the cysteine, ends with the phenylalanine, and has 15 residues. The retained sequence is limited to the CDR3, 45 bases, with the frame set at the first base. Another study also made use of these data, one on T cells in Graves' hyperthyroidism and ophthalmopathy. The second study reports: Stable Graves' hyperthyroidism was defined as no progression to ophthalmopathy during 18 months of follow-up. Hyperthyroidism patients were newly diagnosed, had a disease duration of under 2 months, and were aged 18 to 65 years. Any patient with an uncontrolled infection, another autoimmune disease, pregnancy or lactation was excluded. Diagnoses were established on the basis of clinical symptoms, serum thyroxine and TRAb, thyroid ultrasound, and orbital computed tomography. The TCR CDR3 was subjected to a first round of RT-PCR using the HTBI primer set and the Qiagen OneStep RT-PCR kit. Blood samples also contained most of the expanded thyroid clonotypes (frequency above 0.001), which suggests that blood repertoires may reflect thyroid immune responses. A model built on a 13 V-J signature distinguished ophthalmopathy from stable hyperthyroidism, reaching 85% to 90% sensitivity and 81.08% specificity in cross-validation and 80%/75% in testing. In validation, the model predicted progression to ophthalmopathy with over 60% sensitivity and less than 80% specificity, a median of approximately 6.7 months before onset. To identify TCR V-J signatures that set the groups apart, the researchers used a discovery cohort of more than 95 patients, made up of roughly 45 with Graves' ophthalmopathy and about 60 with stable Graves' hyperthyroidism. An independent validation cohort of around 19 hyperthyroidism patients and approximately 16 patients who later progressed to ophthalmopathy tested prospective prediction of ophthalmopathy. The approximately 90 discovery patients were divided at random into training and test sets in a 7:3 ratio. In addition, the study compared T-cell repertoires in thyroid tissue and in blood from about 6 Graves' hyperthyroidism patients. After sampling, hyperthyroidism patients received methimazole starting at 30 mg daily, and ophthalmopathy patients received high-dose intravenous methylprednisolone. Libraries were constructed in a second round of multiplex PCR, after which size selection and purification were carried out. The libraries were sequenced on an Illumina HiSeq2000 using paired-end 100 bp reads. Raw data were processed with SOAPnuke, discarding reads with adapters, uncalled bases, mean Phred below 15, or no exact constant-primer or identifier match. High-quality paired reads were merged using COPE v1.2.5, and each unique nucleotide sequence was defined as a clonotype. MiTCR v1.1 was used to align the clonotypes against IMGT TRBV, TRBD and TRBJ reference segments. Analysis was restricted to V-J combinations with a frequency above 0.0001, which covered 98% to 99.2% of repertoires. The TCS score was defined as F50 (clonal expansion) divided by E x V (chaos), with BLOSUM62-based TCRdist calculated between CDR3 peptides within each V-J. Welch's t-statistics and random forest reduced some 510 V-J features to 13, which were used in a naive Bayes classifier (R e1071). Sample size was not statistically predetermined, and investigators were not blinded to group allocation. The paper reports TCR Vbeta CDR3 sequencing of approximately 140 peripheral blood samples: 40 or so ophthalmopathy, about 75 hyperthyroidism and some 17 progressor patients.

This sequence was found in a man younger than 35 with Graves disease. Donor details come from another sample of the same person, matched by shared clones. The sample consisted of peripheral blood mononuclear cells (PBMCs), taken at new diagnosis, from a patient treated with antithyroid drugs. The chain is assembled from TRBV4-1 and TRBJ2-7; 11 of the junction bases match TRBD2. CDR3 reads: CASSQPTSGSYEQYF. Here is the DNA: TGTGCCAGCAGCCAACCCACTAGCGGGAGCTACGAGCAGTACTTC.